This T cell receptor (beta chain) appears in the sequencing data of a study of cytomegalovirus exposure and HLA in healthy donors. Study-wide context: Caucasian-associated ancestry cluster membership applied to around 80% of several hundred genotyped donors.

Study-level results: Among TCR beta chains, those listed as cytomegalovirus-associated numbered approximately 150. Per published reports, the classifier diagnosed cytomegalovirus status with high specificity and sensitivity. 16,951 TCR beta sequences were associated with HLA alleles at 0.05 false discovery rate in a later analysis.

Details on this clone: The antigen is not known.

With 2 bases removed from V and 9 bases from J, the gap between germline ends came to 11 bases. Germline V gene sequence: CDR1 MNHEY, CDR2 SVGAGI. This CDR3 has 14 residues. 60 Vbeta and 13 Jbeta primers were used in PCR. Generated by immunoSEQ multiplex PCR, the TCRdb table keeps only in-frame clones and is missing some. This sample has about 160,000 clones, with roughly 78% found just once. The chain joins TRBV6-5 to TRBJ1-6; weak D call: TRBD1 (6 bases). Material for sequencing was PBMCs. The receptor's source is a middle-aged man in good health and CMV-seropositive. CDR3 amino acids: CASSYTTGISPLHF. The DNA for the CDR3 is TGTGCCAGCAGTTACACCACAGGGATTTCACCCCTCCACTTT.